This record looks at one TCR beta chain sequence and its context. Its antigen is unidentified. CDR1 and CDR2 (germline): PRHDT, FYEKMQ (reference sequence). The CDR3 has 13 amino acids. Trimming took 3 bases from V and 5 from J, leaving 8 bases between them. TCR beta libraries used about 2 micrograms of genomic DNA from cryopreserved PBMCs. Sequencing was performed with immunoSEQ multiplex PCR; in TCRdb, only in-frame clones are kept and a portion is missing. This sample has fewer than 85,000 clones, with roughly 77% found just once. These data originate in a study of cytotoxic CD8 clonotypes in ibrutinib-treated CLL. Study details: Included were 10 to 12 relapsed/refractory and approximately 15 treatment-naive patients, of whom approximately 18 were IGHV unmutated. Once treatment had gone on for a median of 12 months, range 6 to 36, response samples were drawn. Findings and limits, study-wide: There were differences in sampling times between sustained-remission and progressing patients.

Sequenced here: PBMCs, sampled after 12 months of ibrutinib treatment. This chain links TRBV13 with TRBJ2-1, with D maybe TRBD1 (5 bases). This sequence originates from a human donor with chronic lymphocytic leukemia. The CDR3: CASSLWGHNEQFF. The DNA of the CDR3 is TGTGCCAGCAGCTTGTGGGGCCACAATGAGCAGTTCTTC.